Shown below are 14 T cell receptor beta chains from a single sample sequenced in a study of T cell responses to AZD1222 COVID-19 vaccine (dated by TCRdb to the early 2020s). The library was generated by the immunoSEQ multiplex PCR assay. Drawn from immuneACCESS, this table holds only the in-frame rearrangements with V and J called that TCRdb kept. Clones are partly lost; checked studies trace under half to an unresolved V gene and leave the rest unexplained. The sample records approximately 120,000 clones, about 89% of which are singletons. The ten largest clonotypes hold about 27% of the sample. The meaning of the sample's time point label: baseline before first vaccination. Specimen: peripheral blood, collected on day 0 of AZD1222 vaccination. The receptor source for this set is an adult in good health.

With respect to this clone: At one of its ends the junction is not consistent with the germline gene, which may arise from a read error. This chain links TRBV25-1 with TRBJ1-6, with TRBD1 as a possible D gene (5 bases). Looked up from germline, CDR1 is MGHDK and CDR2 is SYGVNS. This CDR3 has 15 residues. Here the CDR3 reads CATSSGWTDNSPLHF. The CDR3 DNA reads TGTGCCACCAGTTCAGGGTGGACGGATAATTCACCCCTCCACTTT. Supplemented by reference TRBV25-1 and TRBJ1-6, the full variable domain reads EADIYQTPRYLVIGTGKKITLECSQTMGHDKMYWYQQDPGMELHLIHYSYGVNSTEKGDLSSESTVSRIRTEHFPLTLESARPSHTSQYLCATSSGWTDNSPLHFGNGTRLTVT.

CDR3 sequence reads: CASSQSGALNYGYTF. The CDR3 region has the DNA TGTGCCAGCAGCCAAAGCGGGGCCCTTAACTATGGCTACACCTTC. The genes are TRBV3-1 (or the pseudogene TRBV3-2) and TRBJ1-2; the D gene is possibly TRBD1 (5 bases). The CDR3 is made up of 15 amino acids. Trimming removed 2 bases from V and 1 base from J, with 11 bases in between. The germline V gene encodes CDR1 LGHDT and CDR2 YNNKEL (reference sequence).

This chain joins TRBV19 and TRBJ1-1; 7 bases map to TRBD1. V lost 6 bases to trimming and J lost 1 base; unmatched junction nucleotides: 8. Germline assignment: CDR1 LNHDA and CDR2 SQIVND (reference sequence). The CDR3 is 15 residues long. The chain's CDR3 is CASSTGQAPNTEAFF. In nucleotides, the CDR3 is TGTGCCAGTAGCACTGGACAGGCCCCGAACACTGAAGCTTTCTTT.

This clone was detected a few times. The chain links TRBV3-1 (or the pseudogene TRBV3-2) to TRBJ1-1; D gene ambiguous. V was clipped by 4 bases and J by 1 base, with 10 bases between them. The CDR3 contains 14 residues. Germline values: CDR1 LGHDT, CDR2 YNNKEL (reference sequence). The CDR3 spells CASSPLEQNTEAFF. In DNA, the CDR3 is TGTGCCAGCAGCCCGCTTGAACAGAACACTGAAGCTTTCTTT.

This clone was detected ten times or more. This sequence joins TRBV6-1 and TRBJ2-1; no clear D gene. This CDR3 has 14 amino acids. The V gene lost 3 bases and the J gene lost 0 bases, with 6 bases spanning the gap. CDR1 MNHNS and CDR2 SASEGT come from the germline V gene. CDR3 protein: CASSDPRSYNEQFF. In DNA, the CDR3 is TGTGCCAGCAGTGACCCCCGCTCCTACAATGAGCAGTTCTTC.

The CDR3 coding sequence is TGTGCCAGCAGCCAAAGACAGGGGGCGTACGAGCAGTACTTC. Its protein is CASSQRQGAYEQYF. The chain recombines TRBV7-9 with TRBJ2-7; TRBD1 aligns across 10 bases. The CDR3 runs 14 residues. Germline V gene lookup returns CDR1 SEHNR and CDR2 FQNEAQ (reference sequence). V was clipped by 5 bases and J by 4 bases; unmatched bases: 5.

Only one count was recorded for this clone. The chain carries TRBV29-1 and TRBJ1-2, with 7 bases that match TRBD1. V was clipped by 4 bases and J by 5 bases; unmatched bases: 4. CDR1 and CDR2 (germline): SQVTM, ANQGSEA. The CDR3 has 12 amino acids. CDR3 sequence reads: CSVATGVYGYTF. The CDR3 DNA sequence: TGCAGCGTTGCCACAGGGGTATATGGCTACACCTTC.

The V gene is TRBV9, the J gene TRBJ2-1, with D uncertain. The germline V gene has CDR1 SGDLS and CDR2 YYNGEE. V was clipped by 3 bases and J by 6 bases, with 4 bases between them. The length of the CDR3 is 11 residues. CDR3 protein: CASSAGNEQFF. CDR3 sequence (DNA): TGTGCCAGCAGCGCCGGCAATGAGCAGTTCTTC.

The chain employs TRBV6-5 and TRBJ1-1; no clear D. Trimming removed 5 bases from V and 7 bases from J, with 14 bases in between. The germline gives CDR1 MNHEY, CDR2 SVGAGI. The length of the CDR3 is 13 residues. The DNA of the CDR3 is TGTGCCAGCAGTAACCCCCCAAGCGTTGAAGCTTTCTTT. It yields the protein CASSNPPSVEAFF.

The chain has TRBV27 and TRBJ2-5; 14 bases agree with TRBD2. The CDR3 extends over 14 amino acids. J lost 7 bases, V lost 4 bases, and 2 bases had no gene match. CDR1 is MNHEY, CDR2 SMNVEV, per germline (reference sequence). As DNA, the CDR3 is TGTGCCAGCAGTTCGACTAGCGGGAGGGCGACCCAGTACTTC. Its translation is CASSSTSGRATQYF.

CDR3 amino acids: CASSLSSYNEQFF. Here the CDR3 DNA reads TGTGCCAGCAGCTTAAGCAGTTACAATGAGCAGTTCTTC. The chain joins TRBV7-9 to TRBJ2-1; D is unclear. Germline assignment: CDR1 SEHNR and CDR2 FQNEAQ (reference sequence). V shed 2 bases and J shed 4 bases, with 6 bases lying between them. The CDR3 contains 13 residues.

V and J are TRBV5-1 and TRBJ2-1; possibly TRBD1 or TRBD2 for D (6 bases each). Trimming left V 3 bases short and J 8 bases short, with 15 bases between. This CDR3 has 14 residues. CDR1 is SGHRS, CDR2 YFSETQ, per germline. The CDR3 region has the DNA TGCGCCAGCAGCTCGACAGGTCCGGGGGATGAGCAGTTCTTC. It encodes CASSSTGPGDEQFF.

The chain joins TRBV19 to TRBJ2-5; 13 nucleotides match TRBD2. The CDR3 is 16 amino acids. V was clipped by 5 bases and J by 4 bases; unmatched bases: 7. CDR1 is LNHDA and CDR2 is SQIVND in the germline V gene (reference sequence). CDR3 sequence reads: CASSSRTSGRRETQYF. The CDR3 nucleotides read TGTGCCAGTAGTTCTAGGACTAGCGGGAGAAGAGAGACCCAGTACTTC.

This rearrangement joins TRBV5-1 to TRBJ1-2; possibly TRBD1 for D (6 bases). The CDR3 length is 14 residues. Germline V gives CDR1 SGHRS, CDR2 YFSETQ. Deletions cut 5 bases from V and 2 bases from J, with 13 bases between. As DNA, the CDR3 is TGCGCCAGCAGTTCGGACAGAACAAACTATGGCTACACCTTC. This codes for CASSSDRTNYGYTF. Based on the CDR3 plus reference TRBV5-1 and TRBJ1-2, the full variable domain is KAGVTQTPRYLIKTRGQQVTLSCSPISGHRSVSWYQQTPGQGLQFLFEYFSETQRNKGNFPGRFSGRQFSNSRSEMNVSTLELGDSALYLCASSSDRTNYGYTFGSGTRLTVV.